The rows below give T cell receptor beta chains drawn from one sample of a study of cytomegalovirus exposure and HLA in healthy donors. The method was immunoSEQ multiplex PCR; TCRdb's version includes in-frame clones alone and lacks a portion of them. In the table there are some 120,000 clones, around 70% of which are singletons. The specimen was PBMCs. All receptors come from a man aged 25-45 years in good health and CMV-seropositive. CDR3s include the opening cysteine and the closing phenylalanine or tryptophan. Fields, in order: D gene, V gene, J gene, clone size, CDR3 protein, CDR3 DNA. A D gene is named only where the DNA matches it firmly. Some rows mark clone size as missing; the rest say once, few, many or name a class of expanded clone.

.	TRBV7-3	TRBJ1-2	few	CASSLRGGRAYGYTF	TGTGCCAGCAGCTTACGGGGGGGGCGGGCCTATGGCTACACCTTC
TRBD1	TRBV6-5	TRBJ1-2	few	CASSPLDRGYGYTF	TGTGCCAGCAGCCCTTTGGACAGGGGCTATGGCTACACCTTC
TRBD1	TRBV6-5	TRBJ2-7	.	CASSYSRTGGTHEQYF	TGTGCCAGCAGTTACTCCAGAACAGGGGGTACCCACGAGCAGTACTTC
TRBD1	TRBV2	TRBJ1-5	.	CASSGTGGINQPQHF	TGTGCCAGCAGTGGGACAGGGGGCATTAATCAGCCCCAGCATTTT
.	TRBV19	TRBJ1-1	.	CASSLPGQNTEAFF	TGTGCCAGTAGTCTTCCGGGACAAAACACTGAAGCTTTCTTT
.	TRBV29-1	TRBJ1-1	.	CSANPSGANTEAFF	TGCAGCGCCAACCCCTCAGGGGCGAACACTGAAGCTTTCTTT
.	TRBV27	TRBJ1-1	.	CASRSSGNLNTEAFF	TGTGCCAGCAGGAGCTCAGGGAACTTGAACACTGAAGCTTTCTTT
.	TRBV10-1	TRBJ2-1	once	CASSDSDNEQFF	TGCGCCAGCAGTGACTCCGACAATGAGCAGTTCTTC
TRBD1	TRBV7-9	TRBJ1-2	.	CASSLGQVWGYTF	TGTGCCAGCAGCTTGGGACAGGTCTGGGGCTACACCTTC
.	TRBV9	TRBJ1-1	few	CASSVEVGGISNTEAFF	TGTGCCAGCAGCGTAGAGGTTGGGGGCATATCTAACACTGAAGCTTTCTTT
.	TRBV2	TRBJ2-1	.	CARSGEGGNEQFF	TGTGCCAGGAGCGGGGAGGGGGGCAATGAGCAGTTCTTC
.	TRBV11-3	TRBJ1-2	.	CASSSASGVYGYTF	TGTGCCAGCAGCTCAGCTTCGGGGGTTTACGGCTACACCTTC
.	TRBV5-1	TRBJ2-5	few	CASSITGLSQQETQYF	TGCGCCAGCAGCATAACAGGGTTGTCGCAACAAGAGACCCAGTACTTC
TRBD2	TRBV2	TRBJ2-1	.	CASSETSGTYNEQFF	TGTGCCAGCAGTGAAACTAGCGGGACATACAATGAGCAGTTCTTC
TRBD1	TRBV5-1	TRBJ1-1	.	CASSFGFRDRGPTEAFF	TGCGCCAGCAGCTTTGGGTTTCGGGACAGGGGTCCCACTGAAGCTTTCTTT